These 21 T cell receptor beta chains were all obtained from the same sample, sequenced in a study of T cells in localized non-small cell lung cancer (dated by TCRdb to 2019 to 2021). Library creation used the immunoSEQ multiplex PCR assay. The table was pulled from immuneACCESS by TCRdb, which kept in-frame rearrangements only. Such tables lose some clones; where checked, under half of the loss comes from unresolved V genes, and the rest has no known cause. The table for this sample lists 20,000 to 25,000 clones; approximately 91% of them were counted only once. The ten largest clones represent 22% of the sample. Sequencing was performed on peripheral blood, taken before any cancer treatment. All receptors derive from a man aged 35 to 69 with stage I squamous cell lung carcinoma.

The chain couples TRBV12-5 to TRBJ2-3; 15 bases line up with TRBD2. J was trimmed by 6 bases and V by 0 bases; bases with no gene match: 7. There are 18 residues in the CDR3. Germline V gene data show CDR1 as LGHNT and CDR2 as FRNRAP. CDR3 bases: TGTGCTAGTGGTTTGGTACCCGGGACTAGCGGGGGGTGGGATACGCAGTATTTT. Residues: CASGLVPGTSGGWDTQYF.

The rearrangement joins TRBV2 to TRBJ2-4; unclear D gene. V lost 0 bases and J 0 bases, leaving 6 bases between the germline ends. The CDR3 spans 15 residues. The germline CDR1 and CDR2 sequences are SNHLY and FYNNEI. The DNA for the CDR3 is TGTGCCAGCAGTGAAGCGCGACTAGCCAAAAACATTCAGTACTTC. This sequence encodes CASSEARLAKNIQYF.

V usage is TRBV29-1 and J usage is TRBJ2-2; 9 bases line up with TRBD2. Germline CDR1 is SQVTM and CDR2 is ANQGSEA. CDR3 size: 15 residues. CDR3 amino acids: CRGAGGGVNTGELFF. DNA of the CDR3: TGCCGCGGGGCGGGGGGGGGCGTGAACACCGGGGAGCTGTTTTTT.

The chain recombines TRBV6-6 with TRBJ1-4; TRBD1 matches 7 bases. Trimming cost V 1 base and J 10 bases; bases outside gene matches: 9. CDR1 MNHNY and CDR2 SVGAGI come from the germline V gene (reference sequence). CDR3 length: 15 amino acids. CDR3 region: CASSYYGDRNGKLFF. The CDR3 DNA reads TGTGCCAGCAGTTACTACGGGGACAGAAACGGAAAACTGTTTTTT.

The chain uses TRBV19 and TRBJ1-2; D might be TRBD1 (5 bases). The germline V and J ends were trimmed by 1 base and 3 bases, with 6 bases remaining between them. The germline CDR1 and CDR2 sequences are LNHDA and SQIVND (reference sequence). The CDR3 covers 13 residues. The CDR3, as DNA: TGTGCCAGTAGTATAGGGGGGGACTATGGCTACACCTTC. Translated, it gives CASSIGGDYGYTF.

This clone appeared a single time. The CDR3 region is CASSFGRVDGYTF. In DNA, the CDR3 is TGTGCCAGCAGCTTCGGCAGGGTAGATGGCTACACCTTC. The chain carries TRBV11-2 and TRBJ1-2, with D possibly being TRBD1 (5 bases). This CDR3 is built from 13 residues. Trimming pared 3 bases from V and 6 bases from J, leaving 11 bases between. Germline V lookup: CDR1 SGHAT, CDR2 FQNNGV.

The rearrangement links TRBV7-9 to TRBJ2-5; 7 bases align to TRBD2. This CDR3 spans 16 amino acids. Looked up from germline, CDR1 is SEHNR and CDR2 is FQNEAQ (reference sequence). The J segment lost 5 bases and the V segment lost 2 bases, leaving 11 bases of the junction unmatched. CDR3 nucleotides: TGTGCCAGCAGCTTAAAGTCCGGGAGGAAGAGTGAGACCCAGTACTTC. Its protein is CASSLKSGRKSETQYF.

J is TRBJ2-7 and V is TRBV11-3, with a tentative D call TRBD2 (6 bases). Between the trimmed V and J ends, which lost 1 base and 3 bases, there was a span of 7 bases. CDR3 length: 13 residues. Germline-derived CDR1 and CDR2 are SGHNT and YENEEA. In DNA, the CDR3 is TGTGCCAGCAGCTTAGGGCGGGGCTACGAGCAGTACTTC. It encodes CASSLGRGYEQYF.

Points on this clone: Distinct nucleotide sequences in the sample also encode this CDR3. The V gene is TRBV7-9, the J gene TRBJ2-5, with 8 positions matching TRBD2. The CDR3 has 14 amino acids. Losses at the gene ends were 5 bases for V and 5 bases for J; bases not matched to a gene: 7. Germline V gene sequence: CDR1 SEHNR, CDR2 FQNEAQ (reference sequence). The DNA of the CDR3 is TGTGCCAGCAGCACCGGGGGGGGTCGGGAGACCCAGTACTTC. It specifies CASSTGGGRETQYF.

The chain links TRBV10-3 to TRBJ2-1, with no clear D. Deletions cut 5 bases from V and 5 bases from J, with 7 bases between. This CDR3 is built from 12 residues. CDR1 and CDR2 (germline): ENHRY, SYGVKD. CDR3 residues: CAISRNDNEQFF. In nucleotides, the CDR3 is TGTGCCATCAGTCGCAATGACAATGAGCAGTTCTTC.

This clone has more than one count but fewer than ten. The chain couples TRBV11-2 to TRBJ2-3, with D possibly being TRBD1 (5 bases). V was shortened by 0 bases and J by 2 bases, with 12 bases between the two germline ends. Germline loops: CDR1 SGHAT, CDR2 FQNNGV. The CDR3 consists of 16 residues. Here the CDR3 reads CASSLDRAFTTDTQYF. The CDR3, as DNA: TGTGCCAGCAGCTTAGACAGGGCCTTTACCACAGATACGCAGTATTTT.

The rearrangement joins TRBV2 to TRBJ2-3; D tentatively fits TRBD1 or TRBD2 (5 bases each). Between the trimmed V and J ends, which lost 6 bases and 1 base, there was a span of 8 bases. The CDR3 is 13 residues long. Germline-derived CDR1 and CDR2 are SNHLY and FYNNEI. The CDR3 DNA sequence: TGTGCCAGCAGATGGGACGGCACAGATACGCAGTATTTT. Residues: CASRWDGTDTQYF.

This chain connects TRBV6-1 to TRBJ2-2, with TRBD1 identical over 8 bases. The CDR3 contains 15 residues. Germline V gives CDR1 MNHNS, CDR2 SASEGT. V gave up 4 bases and J gave up 3 bases; unmatched junction bases: 4. The CDR3 sequence: CASSVQGADTGELFF. CDR3 DNA: TGTGCCAGCAGTGTTCAGGGGGCGGACACCGGGGAGCTGTTTTTT.

The chain is built from TRBV5-5 and TRBJ1-4; D not resolved. The CDR3 contains 11 residues. CDR1 is SGHKS, CDR2 YYEKEE, per germline (reference sequence). Trimming left V 4 bases short and J 5 bases short, with 3 bases between. The CDR3 DNA is TGTGCCAGCAGCCTGAATGAAAAACTGTTTTTT. Translation: CASSLNEKLFF.

The chain combines TRBV7-8 with TRBJ2-1; TRBD1 agrees at 7 bases. The CDR3 contains 15 residues. V trimming: 1 base; J trimming: 2 bases; junction bases outside the gene matches: 2. The V gene's germline CDR1 is SGHVS and CDR2 FQNEAQ. The DNA of the CDR3 is TGTGCCAGCAGCTTAGAGGGGGCCACCTACAATGAGCAGTTCTTC. It encodes CASSLEGATYNEQFF.

The CDR3 reads CASSLAGTAGNTIYF. The CDR3 DNA reads TGCGCCAGCAGCTTGGCCGGGACAGCTGGAAACACCATATATTTT. V usage is TRBV5-1 and J usage is TRBJ1-3; 7 bases align to TRBD1. The CDR3 runs 15 residues. The V and J ends lost 0 bases and 2 bases, in that order; junction bases with no gene match: 2. Germline lookup yields CDR1 SGHRS and CDR2 YFSETQ.

V is TRBV11-2 and J is TRBJ1-5, with a tentative D call TRBD1 (6 bases). Deletions cut 3 bases from V and 6 bases from J, with 12 bases between. Germline loops: CDR1 SGHAT, CDR2 FQNNGV. The CDR3 extends over 14 amino acids. In DNA, the CDR3 is TGTGCCAGCAGCTTGGGGGGCGCCGGTCAGCCCCAGCATTTT. It specifies CASSLGGAGQPQHF.

The chain uses TRBV11-3 and TRBJ2-2; D ambiguous. The germline gives CDR1 SGHNT, CDR2 YENEEA. V dropped 8 bases and J dropped 6 bases, with 16 bases sitting between them. The CDR3 spans 14 residues. In DNA, the CDR3 is TGTGCCAGCTCGAACAGCTTACTACCCGGGGAGCTGTTTTTT. As protein: CASSNSLLPGELFF.

The chain has TRBV12-5 and TRBJ1-2; D possibly corresponds to TRBD1 (6 bases). CDR1 and CDR2 from the germline V gene are LGHNT and FRNRAP. The CDR3 consists of 16 residues. The V end was cut by 0 bases, the J end by 5 bases, with 16 bases between. This CDR3 reads CASGLVQWGQRYGYTF. The CDR3 DNA reads as TGTGCTAGTGGTTTGGTACAATGGGGGCAAAGGTATGGCTACACCTTC.

The chain recombines TRBV5-4 with TRBJ2-5; 9 positions agree with TRBD2. The CDR3 covers 15 residues. Germline loops: CDR1 SGHNT, CDR2 YYREEE (reference sequence). After removal of 3 bases from V and 2 bases from J, the junction contained 5 bases not matched to a gene. In DNA, the CDR3 is TGTGCCAGCAGCTGGACTAGCGCACTACAAGAGACCCAGTACTTC. Translated: CASSWTSALQETQYF.

The chain joins TRBV7-8 to TRBJ2-3; D is undetermined. The CDR3 loop spans 13 amino acids. The germline gives CDR1 SGHVS, CDR2 FQNEAQ. V was trimmed by 5 bases and J by 3 bases, leaving 9 bases between them. CDR3 sequence (DNA): TGTGCCAGCAGCGCCCTAATGACAGATACGCAGTATTTT. It translates to CASSALMTDTQYF.